Listed below are T cell receptor beta chains from one sample, sequenced in a study of siplizumab effects on memory and regulatory T cells. Clones were sequenced by immunoSEQ multiplex PCR, and TCRdb holds only the in-frame ones, with some missing. The sample includes around 100,000 clones, 90% to 95% seen only once; the top ten take roughly 0.61%. The sequencing sample was made of Tregs sorted from blood. The receptors here all came from a human donor in good health. CDR3s include the opening cysteine and the closing phenylalanine or tryptophan. The order of the fields is J gene, V gene, clone size, D gene, CDR3 protein, CDR3 DNA. A D gene is named only where the DNA matches it firmly. Part of the rows lack a size; the others show once, few, many or a class for expanded clones.

TRBJ2-3 | TRBV15 | . | TRBD2 | CATSGSGRLKTQYF | TGTGCCACCAGCGGAAGCGGGAGATTGAAGACGCAGTATTTT
TRBJ2-7 | TRBV5-1 | once | TRBD2 | CASSVSLAGGFHEQYF | TGCGCCAGCAGCGTCTCGCTAGCGGGAGGGTTCCACGAGCAGTACTTC
TRBJ1-1 | TRBV18 | . | TRBD1 | CASSLTGDNTEAFF | TGTGCCAGCTCACTGACAGGGGATAACACTGAAGCTTTCTTT
TRBJ1-3 | TRBV9 | . | TRBD1 | CASSSRQGADTIYF | TGTGCCAGCAGCTCACGACAGGGGGCTGACACCATATATTTT
TRBJ1-1 | TRBV5-1 | . | TRBD1 | CASSSPDRKAFF | TGCGCCAGCAGCTCGCCGGACAGGAAAGCTTTCTTT
TRBJ2-1 | TRBV5-6 | . | . | CASSLAGRGPQQQFF | TGTGCCAGCAGCTTGGCCGGCAGGGGACCCCAGCAGCAGTTCTTC
TRBJ1-4 | TRBV6-5 | once | . | CASSYSRGGEKLFF | TGTGCCAGCAGTTACTCGAGAGGTGGAGAAAAACTGTTTTTT
TRBJ1-5 | TRBV6-1 | . | TRBD1 | CASSVGQNSNQPQHF | TGTGCCAGCAGTGTGGGACAGAATAGCAATCAGCCCCAGCATTTT
TRBJ1-1 | TRBV5-1 | . | TRBD1 | CATSTGVETEAFF | TGCGCCACCTCGACAGGGGTCGAGACTGAAGCTTTCTTT
TRBJ2-1 | TRBV30 | once | . | CAWSKKRQRVYNEQFF | TGTGCCTGGAGCAAGAAGAGACAGAGAGTCTACAATGAGCAGTTCTTC
TRBJ2-2 | TRBV7-9 | . | TRBD1 | CASSLRGGDANTGELFF | TGTGCCAGCAGCTTAAGAGGGGGCGACGCGAACACCGGGGAGCTGTTTTTT
TRBJ2-1 | TRBV19 | . | TRBD2 | CASSIDSGTSGSNEQFF | TGTGCCAGTAGTATAGATTCGGGGACTAGCGGTTCCAATGAGCAGTTCTTC
TRBJ2-2 | TRBV5-1 | . | . | CASSPTGTNTGELFF | TGCGCCAGCAGCCCAACCGGGACTAACACCGGGGAGCTGTTTTTT
TRBJ2-7 | TRBV20-1 | . | . | CSARGSYEQYF | TGCAGTGCTAGGGGCTCCTACGAGCAGTACTTC
TRBJ1-5 | TRBV27 | . | . | CASSSIGVNQPQHF | TGTGCCAGCAGTTCAATTGGAGTGAATCAGCCCCAGCATTTT
TRBJ1-5 | TRBV19 | . | . | CASSINRERGYSNQPQHF | TGTGCCAGTAGTATCAACAGGGAGAGGGGTTATAGCAATCAGCCCCAGCATTTT
TRBJ2-7 | TRBV28 | once | . | CASTSKFTYEQYF | TGTGCCAGCACTTCGAAGTTTACCTACGAGCAGTACTTC
TRBJ1-2 | TRBV18 | . | . | CASLTDRSYGYTF | TGTGCCAGCCTAACAGACAGGTCGTATGGCTACACCTTC
TRBJ2-1 | TRBV10-1 | . | . | CASSESPGTVNEQFF | TGCGCCAGCAGTGAGTCTCCAGGGACCGTCAATGAGCAGTTCTTC
TRBJ1-1 | TRBV4-1 | . | . | CASSQGRGWSLNTEAFF | TGCGCCAGCAGCCAAGGCAGAGGGTGGTCGCTAAACACTGAAGCTTTCTTT
TRBJ1-1 | TRBV6-6 | . | TRBD1 | CASWDRWAEAFF | TGTGCCAGCTGGGACAGGTGGGCTGAAGCTTTCTTT
TRBJ2-3 | TRBV7-6 | . | . | CASSLRQGPDTQYF | TGTGCCAGCAGCTTACGGCAGGGGCCGGATACGCAGTATTTT
TRBJ2-5 | TRBV20-1 | . | . | CSARPRETQYF | TGCAGTGCCCGCCCTCGAGAGACCCAGTACTTC
TRBJ2-7 | TRBV18 | . | . | CASSPIIGSYEQYF | TGTGCCAGCTCACCAATAATCGGATCCTACGAGCAGTACTTC
TRBJ2-2 | TRBV10-2 | . | TRBD2 | CATGAGGNTGELFF | TGCGCTACAGGAGCGGGGGGGAACACCGGGGAGCTGTTTTTT
TRBJ2-7 | TRBV28 | . | TRBD1 | CASSLPHRGSYEQYF | TGTGCCAGCAGTTTACCCCACAGGGGATCATACGAGCAGTACTTC
TRBJ2-7 | TRBV30 | . | . | CACYARENYEQYF | TGTGCCTGCTATGCCCGGGAGAACTACGAGCAGTACTTC
TRBJ1-2 | TRBV7-2 | few | . | CASSFRDRNGYTF | TGTGCCAGCAGCTTCCGAGACAGGAATGGCTACACCTTC
TRBJ2-2 | TRBV7-9 | . | . | CASSTQTLGKGGGELFF | TGTGCCAGCAGCACCCAGACTCTAGGAAAAGGTGGCGGGGAGCTGTTTTTT
TRBJ1-1 | TRBV10-2 | . | TRBD1 | CASRGQGAPTEAFF | TGCGCCAGCAGGGGACAGGGGGCTCCCACTGAAGCTTTCTTT
TRBJ1-5 | TRBV4-1 | . | TRBD1 | CASSQYQQGDYQPQHF | TGCGCCAGCAGCCAATATCAACAGGGGGATTATCAGCCCCAGCATTTT
TRBJ2-5 | TRBV29-1 | . | . | CSVDVYYRETQYF | TGCAGCGTTGATGTTTACTACAGAGAGACCCAGTACTTC
TRBJ2-7 | TRBV30 | . | . | CAWRRQQTSYEQYF | TGTGCCTGGAGAAGGCAGCAGACCTCCTACGAGCAGTACTTC
TRBJ2-4 | TRBV15 | . | TRBD2 | CATSRGLAENIQYF | TGTGCCACCAGCAGAGGGCTAGCGGAAAACATTCAGTACTTC
TRBJ1-1 | TRBV7-9 | . | . | CASSPPALTEAFF | TGTGCCAGCAGCCCACCAGCCCTAACTGAAGCTTTCTTT
TRBJ1-1 | TRBV18 | . | . | CASSPRVGGPLDTEAFF | TGTGCCAGCTCACCTAGGGTTGGGGGCCCCCTGGACACTGAAGCTTTCTTT
TRBJ2-3 | TRBV9 | . | TRBD1 | CASSARDRDTDTQYF | TGTGCCAGCAGCGCCCGGGACAGGGACACAGATACGCAGTATTTT
TRBJ2-7 | TRBV27 | once | . | CASSWGRTWSYEQYF | TGTGCCAGCAGTTGGGGACGTACTTGGTCCTACGAGCAGTACTTC
TRBJ1-1 | TRBV19 | once | . | CASSMRLWDTEAFF | TGTGCCAGTAGTATGCGGCTTTGGGACACTGAAGCTTTCTTT
TRBJ2-7 | TRBV10-3 | few | . | CAIRGDRAYEQYF | TGTGCCATCAGGGGGGACCGAGCCTACGAGCAGTACTTC